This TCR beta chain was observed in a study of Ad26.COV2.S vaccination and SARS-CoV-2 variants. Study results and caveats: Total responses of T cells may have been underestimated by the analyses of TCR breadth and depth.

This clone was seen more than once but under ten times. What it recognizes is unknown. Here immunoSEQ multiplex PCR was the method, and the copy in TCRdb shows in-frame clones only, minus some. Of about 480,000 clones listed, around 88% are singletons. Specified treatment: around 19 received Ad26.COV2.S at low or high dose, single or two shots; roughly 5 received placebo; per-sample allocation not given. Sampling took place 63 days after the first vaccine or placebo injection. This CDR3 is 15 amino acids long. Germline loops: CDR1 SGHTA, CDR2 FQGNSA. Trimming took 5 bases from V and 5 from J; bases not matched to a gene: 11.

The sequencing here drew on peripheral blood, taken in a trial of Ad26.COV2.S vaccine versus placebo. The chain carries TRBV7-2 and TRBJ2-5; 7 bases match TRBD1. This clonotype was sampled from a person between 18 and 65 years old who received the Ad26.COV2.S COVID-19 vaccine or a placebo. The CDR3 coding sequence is TGTGCCAGCAGCCCCTGGACAGGTAGTTGGGAGACCCAGTACTTC. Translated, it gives CASSPWTGSWETQYF.